These 23 T cell receptor beta chains were sequenced from one sample in a study of response to subunit inactivated influenza vaccine. One entry per CDR3 protein results from TCRdb running MiXCR on the RT-PCR reads. The repertoire consists of 300,000 to 350,000 distinct CDR3 sequences, with 22% occurring once and the leading ten covering 9% to 12%. The sample here was PBMCs from blood, taken roughly 20 months after vaccination. Every receptor here comes from a man aged 50 to 69 who received an inactivated influenza vaccine.

This clonotype was seen a handful of times. V gene TRBV5-1 combines with J gene TRBJ2-5; no definite D call. Germline V gene lookup returns CDR1 SGHRS and CDR2 YFSETQ. The V and J ends lost 1 base and 2 bases respectively, with 12 bases between them. The CDR3 loop spans 15 amino acids. CDR3: CASSLFVGQQETQYF. The CDR3 DNA follows: TGCGCCAGCAGCTTGTTCGTAGGGCAGCAAGAGACCCAGTACTTC.

The sample holds many counts of this clonotype. The chain recombines TRBV11-3 with TRBJ1-1; D not resolved. This CDR3 has 13 residues. Deletions cut 5 bases from V and 1 base from J, with 8 bases between. CDR1 SGHNT and CDR2 YENEEA come from the germline V gene. The CDR3 is CASSINRNTEAFF. CDR3 coding DNA: TGTGCCAGCAGCATTAACAGGAACACTGAAGCTTTCTTT.

This clonotype has a handful of counts. Here the CDR3 reads CASSSAGVRQPQHF. The DNA of the CDR3 is TGTGCCAGTAGTAGCGCTGGGGTCAGGCAGCCCCAGCATTTT. The chain links TRBV19 to TRBJ1-5; D ambiguous. Germline V CDR1 and CDR2: LNHDA, SQIVND (reference sequence). There are 14 residues in the CDR3. The germline V and J ends were trimmed by 4 bases and 7 bases, with 14 bases remaining between them.

This clonotype was observed a handful of times. This chain's CDR3 is CASSLSQGRGTEAFF. The CDR3 region has the DNA TGCGCCAGCAGCTTGTCGCAGGGGCGAGGCACTGAAGCTTTCTTT. This chain uses TRBV5-1 with TRBJ1-1; tentative D call: TRBD1 (6 bases). The CDR3 runs to 15 residues. V was clipped by 1 base and J by 4 bases, with 14 bases between them. CDR1 and CDR2 from the germline V gene are SGHRS and YFSETQ.

The sample holds a few counts of this clonotype. The chain couples TRBV6-1 to TRBJ1-2; 9 bases are shared with TRBD1. Germline loops: CDR1 MNHNS, CDR2 SASEGT. V was pared by 6 bases and J by 8 bases, with 16 bases of the junction left unmatched. The CDR3 consists of 16 residues. Here the CDR3 DNA reads TGTGCCAGCAGCCCCCTTCGGACAGGGGCAGGAGAGGGCTACACCTTC. It is translated as CASSPLRTGAGEGYTF.

The sample holds a few counts of this clonotype. This chain uses TRBV30 with TRBJ1-1; possible D gene TRBD1, 5 bases. The CDR3 length is 15 residues. V gave up 2 bases and J gave up 4 bases, with 17 bases separating them. Germline V gene sequence: CDR1 GTSNPN, CDR2 SVGIG (reference sequence). This chain's CDR3 is CAWSHLVRGGTEAFF. DNA for the CDR3: TGTGCCTGGAGTCACCTTGTACGGGGCGGCACTGAAGCTTTCTTT.

This clonotype turned up a few times. The chain joins TRBV7-3 to TRBJ1-2, with a weak D call TRBD1 (6 bases). This CDR3 spans 13 amino acids. V lost 5 bases, J lost 8 bases, and 15 bases lay in between. Germline V lookup: CDR1 SGHTA, CDR2 FQGTGA. CDR3 protein: CASSATTGFGYTF. CDR3 coding DNA: TGTGCCAGCAGCGCCACGACAGGTTTCGGCTACACCTTC.

The chain uses TRBV3-1 and TRBJ1-3; weak D call: TRBD1 (5 bases). The germline CDR1 and CDR2 sequences are LGHDT and YNNKEL (reference sequence). V lost 0 bases to trimming and J lost 4 bases, with 19 bases between them. The CDR3 sequence is 18 residues long. CDR3 nucleotide sequence: TGTGCCAGCAGCCAAGAGGTTCCGGGGGTTCCACGGGGAAACACCATATATTTT. This translates into CASSQEVPGVPRGNTIYF.

This chain uses TRBV11-2 with TRBJ2-7; D is possibly TRBD1 or TRBD2 (5 bases each). Germline CDR1 and CDR2: SGHAT and FQNNGV. V dropped 2 bases and J dropped 2 bases, with 13 bases sitting between them. This CDR3 region has 15 residues. CDR3 coding DNA: TGTGCCAGCAGCTTATCTCCGGGGCCCACCTACGAGCAGTACTTC. This encodes CASSLSPGPTYEQYF.

The genes are TRBV20-1 and TRBJ2-1; 9 bases line up with TRBD1. The CDR3 covers 15 residues. V lost 5 bases, J lost 4 bases, and 9 bases stayed unmatched. Germline V gives CDR1 DFQATT, CDR2 SNEGSKA (reference sequence). CDR3: CSAPPGTGLYNEQFF. For the CDR3, the DNA is TGCAGTGCTCCTCCCGGGACAGGGCTGTACAATGAGCAGTTCTTC.

This clonotype turned up a few times. This sequence joins TRBV7-9 and TRBJ2-3, with a weak D call TRBD2 (5 bases). The V gene's germline CDR1 is SEHNR and CDR2 FQNEAQ (reference sequence). The CDR3 covers 16 residues. V dropped 5 bases and J dropped 3 bases, with 18 bases sitting between them. CDR3 in DNA: TGTGCCAGCAGCCCTCATAGCAGGCCGGGGACAGATACGCAGTATTTT. It yields the protein CASSPHSRPGTDTQYF.

This clonotype has just a few counts. The chain is built from TRBV20-1 and TRBJ2-5; D is perhaps TRBD2 (6 bases). CDR3 length: 12 amino acids. CDR1 and CDR2 (germline): DFQATT, SNEGSKA (reference sequence). With 2 bases removed from V and 5 bases from J, the gap between germline ends came to 9 bases. The CDR3 DNA is TGCAGTGCTAGACGGGGGAGGGAGACCCAGTACTTC. It is translated as CSARRGRETQYF.

This clonotype was seen a handful of times. The chain combines TRBV7-8 with TRBJ2-3; no clear D gene. The CDR3 extends over 13 amino acids. Per the germline V gene, CDR1 is SGHVS and CDR2 is FQNEAQ. Trimming took off 5 bases at V and 4 bases at J, with 10 bases between the two ends. DNA of the CDR3: TGTGCCAGCAGCCCCCCTAGGGCAGATACGCAGTATTTT. Amino acid sequence: CASSPPRADTQYF.

This chain connects TRBV5-1 to TRBJ1-6, with D unclear. V gave up 0 bases and J gave up 5 bases, with 9 bases separating them. Germline V lookup: CDR1 SGHRS, CDR2 YFSETQ. The CDR3 totals 15 residues. The CDR3: CASSLARRDNSPLHF. The CDR3, as DNA: TGCGCCAGCAGCTTGGCCAGACGGGATAATTCACCCCTCCACTTT.

This clonotype has only a few counts. This chain links TRBV13 with TRBJ2-2; 9 bases align to TRBD1. J was trimmed by 6 bases and V by 5 bases; bases with no gene match: 7. Germline assignment: CDR1 PRHDT and CDR2 FYEKMQ (reference sequence). There are 15 residues in the CDR3. The CDR3 DNA sequence: TGTGCCAGCAGCCTACAGGGGGCCGTGGCCGGGGAGCTGTTTTTT. Translation gives CASSLQGAVAGELFF.

This clonotype occurred a few times. The rearrangement joins TRBV5-1 to TRBJ2-2, with D tentatively TRBD2 (5 bases). Germline V CDR1 and CDR2: SGHRS, YFSETQ. V was trimmed by 6 bases and J by 1 base, leaving 16 bases between them. The CDR3 sequence is 16 residues long. Here the CDR3 reads CASTTGSGMNTGELFF. CDR3 nucleotides: TGCGCCAGCACCACCGGATCGGGGATGAACACCGGGGAGCTGTTTTTT.

The rearrangement joins TRBV27 to TRBJ2-1, with 14 bases that match TRBD2. Losses at the gene ends were 5 bases for V and 6 bases for J; bases not matched to a gene: 3. Germline loops: CDR1 MNHEY, CDR2 SMNVEV (reference sequence). This CDR3 region has 15 residues. In DNA, the CDR3 is TGTGCCAGCAGTCTCGGGACTAGCGGGAGCAATGAGCAGTTCTTC. Translated, it gives CASSLGTSGSNEQFF.

This clonotype turned up a few times. This chain connects TRBV20-1 to TRBJ2-1; 8 nucleotides agree with TRBD2. V was clipped by 0 bases and J by 5 bases; unmatched bases: 6. Per germline, CDR1 DFQATT and CDR2 SNEGSKA (reference sequence). The CDR3 is made up of 15 amino acids. CDR3 in DNA: TGCAGTGCTAGAGATTACCAGCGGGGGAACAATGAGCAGTTCTTC. Its translation: CSARDYQRGNNEQFF.

The J gene is TRBJ2-5, the V gene TRBV7-8; D gene unclear. Trimming shortened V by 3 bases and J by 5 bases, and 10 bases separated the two germline ends. Germline assignment: CDR1 SGHVS and CDR2 FQNEAQ. The length of the CDR3 is 13 residues. The CDR3 DNA reads TGTGCCAGCAGCTTGAACCAGATGGAGACCCAGTACTTC. This gives the protein CASSLNQMETQYF. Together with reference TRBV7-8 and TRBJ2-5, the CDR3 gives the full variable domain: GAGVSQSPRYKVAKRGQDVALRCDPISGHVSLFWYQQALGQGPEFLTYFQNEAQLDKSGLPSDRFFAERPEGSVSTLKIQRTQQEDSAVYLCASSLNQMETQYFGPGTRLLVL.

A word on this clonotype: This may stem from a read error, because a much larger clone lies one nucleotide away. The final CDR3 position lacks the conserved phenylalanine or tryptophan, pointing to a likely read error. This chain uses TRBV6-2 or TRBV6-3 with TRBJ1-2; 7 bases agree with TRBD1. The germline CDR1 and CDR2 sequences are MNHEY and SVGEGT. This CDR3 contains 14 residues. The V gene end was trimmed by 6 bases and the J gene end by 2 bases; junction bases not matched to a gene: 6. The CDR3 DNA is TGTGCCAGCAGAAGGCGGGGACAGAACTATGGCTACACCGTC. Its translation is CASRRRGQNYGYTV.

This rearrangement joins TRBV5-8 to TRBJ2-7, with 8 bases matching TRBD1. The CDR3 has 14 residues. The germline V gene has CDR1 SGHTS and CDR2 YDEGEE. Trimming took 4 bases from V and 3 from J; bases not matched to a gene: 6. The CDR3 DNA reads as TGTGCCAGCAGCCGGACAGGGTCCAGCTACGAGCAGTACTTC. Its translation is CASSRTGSSYEQYF.

Comments on this clonotype: The junction departs from the called germline gene at one end, perhaps through a read error. In nucleotides, the CDR3 is TGCGCCAGCAGCACCGGCTCTACAGGGGGGCCTTACGGGCAGTACTTC. Protein: CASSTGSTGGPYGQYF. The chain couples TRBV5-1 to TRBJ2-7; 8 positions match TRBD1. The CDR3 sequence is 16 residues long. Germline CDR1 is SGHRS and CDR2 is YFSETQ.

The chain uses TRBV5-4 and TRBJ1-6, with 10 bases identical to TRBD1. CDR1 and CDR2 (germline): SGHNT, YYREEE (reference sequence). There are 16 residues in the CDR3. J was trimmed by 11 bases and V by 1 base; bases with no gene match: 9. CDR3 in DNA: TGTGCCAGCAGCTTGAAGGGACAGGGGAGGGCTACACCCCTCCACTTT. Translation: CASSLKGQGRATPLHF.